This TCR beta chain was documented in a study of Graves' ophthalmopathy and Graves' hyperthyroidism (dated by TCRdb to 2016 to 2019). In terms of the full investigation: Peripheral blood samples were taken at the time of initial diagnosis, before any treatment was given. TCR beta repertoire signatures were used to distinguish Graves' ophthalmopathy from Graves' hyperthyroidism and to predict progression to ophthalmopathy. In total, some 140 blood samples were TCR-sequenced: under 45 ophthalmopathy, about 75 hyperthyroidism and roughly 17 hyperthyroidism-to-ophthalmopathy patients. To explore V-J signatures that separate ophthalmopathy from hyperthyroidism, a discovery set of 95 to 100 patients was enrolled, consisting of fewer than 45 with ophthalmopathy and around 57 with stable hyperthyroidism. An independent validation cohort was composed of some 19 hyperthyroidism patients and about 16 patients who later progressed from hyperthyroidism to ophthalmopathy. T-cell repertoires of thyroid tissue and blood were compared in a handful of hyperthyroidism patients. Once sampling was done, hyperthyroidism patients were given methimazole at a starting dose of 30 mg daily, while ophthalmopathy patients were given high-dose intravenous methylprednisolone. General study outcomes and caveats: In cross-validation, the 13-signature model distinguished ophthalmopathy from stable hyperthyroidism with around 90% sensitivity and about 81% specificity, while in the test set the corresponding values were approximately 79% and 70%. Sample size was not predetermined statistically, and investigators were not blinded to group allocation. In validation, the model predicted ophthalmopathy progression with about 70% sensitivity and roughly 72% specificity; some 13 predicted patients were CT-confirmed with GO in a median of around 6 months. Most expanded thyroid clonotypes with frequency above 0.001 were also detected in blood, suggesting blood repertoires may reflect the thyroid immune response.

The CDR3 starts with the cysteine, ends with the phenylalanine, and has 16 residues. Of the read, only the CDR3 DNA is kept; its 48 bases are in frame from base 1. CDR1 LGHNA and CDR2 YSLEER were looked up in the germline V gene. Trimmed from V: 0 bases; trimmed from J: 6 bases; junction bases lacking a gene match: 11. Ophthalmopathy patients had moderately to severely active disease, Clinical Activity Score of at least 3, NOSPECS grade of at least 4, and disease duration under 3 months. Patients with other autoimmune diseases, uncontrolled infections, pregnancy or lactation were excluded from the study. Diagnosis relied on clinical symptoms, serum thyroxine, TRAb, thyroid ultrasound and orbital computed tomography. Using Ficoll-Paque density gradient centrifugation, PBMCs were isolated from 10 ml of fresh peripheral blood. Trizol reagent was used to extract the total RNA, and its quality was then checked on an Agilent 2100 Bioanalyzer.

This clonotype was observed a few times. What antigen it recognizes has not been identified. Base-call qualities are not available, and no considerably larger clone is one nucleotide away. For repertoire sequencing, the TCR beta CDR3 regions were amplified from RNA transcripts. The first round was an RT-PCR using HTBI primers with the Qiagen OneStep RT-PCR kit, and this first round was followed by a second-round multiplex PCR, then size selection and purification. Sequencing of the libraries was carried out on an Illumina HiSeq2000 in paired-end mode with 100 bp reads. On the authors' methods: SOAPnuke was used for read processing, and reads with adapters, uncalled bases, a mean Phred below 15, or no exact constant-primer or identifier match were discarded. COPE v1.2.5 was used to merge high-quality paired reads. Each unique nucleotide sequence was treated as a clonotype, and MiTCR v1.1 was used to align the clonotypes to the IMGT TRB V, D and J references. Analysis was restricted to V-J combinations with a frequency above 0.0001, which covered just over 98% of repertoires. For each V-J combination, a TCR clonal expansion and chaos score was defined as the ratio of F50 clonal expansion to chaos observed in the TCRdist matrix. Welch's t-statistics and random forest were used to reduce features to about 14 V-J combinations, which were fed into a naive Bayes classifier. The Morisita-Horn index was used to measure how similar the thyroid and blood repertoires were. Using fastp at Q25 and MiXCR, TCRdb reprocessed the public reads and kept productive beta chains. All rows with the same CDR3 protein become a single entry with the most common DNA and genes. The V and J calls, along with clone size, are taken from TCRdb and not from the paper's own processing. The sample table lists hundreds of thousands of distinct CDR3 sequences, roughly 41% of them with a count of one. Jointly, the top ten make up around 3% of the sample.

This clonotype was obtained from an adult man with Graves' ophthalmopathy. Specimen: peripheral blood. This chain is built from TRBV4-3 and TRBJ2-7; TRBD1 fits 7 bases in the junction. In nucleotide form, the sequence is TGCGCCAGCAGCCAAGATTGGAGACAGGGATTTCGCGAGCAGTACTTC. Translated, it reads CASSQDWRQGFREQYF.